These T cell receptor beta chains were read from a single sample in a study of T cell responses to AZD1222 COVID-19 vaccine. Method: immunoSEQ multiplex PCR; TCRdb's copy keeps in-frame clones and lacks some. The sample has some 130,000 clones; roughly 93% are singletons. The sequencing used peripheral blood, collected 28 days after the second AZD1222 dose. These receptors all stem from an adult who received the AZD1222 COVID-19 vaccine. Both conserved end residues are part of each CDR3. The order of the fields is CDR3 DNA, CDR3 protein, V gene, J gene, D gene, clone size. A D gene is named only where the DNA matches it firmly. Clone size is given for some rows only: seen once, a few or many times, or a class if the clone is expanded.

TGTGCCAGCAGCTTAACGACTGAGCAGTTCTTC	CASSLTTEQFF	TRBV7-9	TRBJ2-1	.	.
TGTGCCAGCAGCTGGGGCCTCACAGATACGCAGTATTTT	CASSWGLTDTQYF	TRBV14	TRBJ2-3	.	.
TGTGCCAGCAGCCTTACAGGGAAGAACACTGAAGCTTTCTTT	CASSLTGKNTEAFF	TRBV7-8	TRBJ1-1	.	.
TGTGCCAGTACCGTGGCCGGGACAGGGACTAATGAGCAGTTCTTC	CASTVAGTGTNEQFF	TRBV19	TRBJ2-1	TRBD1	.
TGTGCCAGCAGTTTGGGGGGACGAAACACTGAAGCTTTCTTT	CASSLGGRNTEAFF	TRBV27	TRBJ1-1	.	.
TGTGCCAGTAGTCTATCAGTCTCCACTGAAGCTTTCTTT	CASSLSVSTEAFF	TRBV19	TRBJ1-1	.	few
TGTGCCAGCAGCTTACCAGGGACAGATCGGGGGTACGAGCAGTACTTC	CASSLPGTDRGYEQYF	TRBV13	TRBJ2-7	.	.
TGTGCCAGCAGTGAAGTCGACAGGGTTCAGCCCCAGCATTTT	CASSEVDRVQPQHF	TRBV2	TRBJ1-5	TRBD1	.
TGTGCCAGTAGTGTATACGGGACAGGGAAGGGAAGAAGCAATCAGCCCCAGCATTTT	CASSVYGTGKGRSNQPQHF	TRBV19	TRBJ1-5	TRBD1	.
TGCAGCGTTGGGGCGACGTGGGGCGGCTACACCTTC	CSVGATWGGYTF	TRBV29-1	TRBJ1-2	.	.
TGTGCCAGCAGCTTAGTTGGGTTAGCGAATCAGCCCCAGCATTTT	CASSLVGLANQPQHF	TRBV7-2	TRBJ1-5	.	once
TGTGCCAGCAGTTACGTACTGGTGACAAAAAACATTCAGTACTTC	CASSYVLVTKNIQYF	TRBV6-2/TRBV6-3	TRBJ2-4	.	.
TGTGCCAGCAGTTACACGGGTACCTACGAGCAGTACTTC	CASSYTGTYEQYF	TRBV12-3/TRBV12-4	TRBJ2-7	.	once
TGTGCCAGTAGTTCAGGACCCCTCTATGGCTACACCTTC	CASSSGPLYGYTF	TRBV19	TRBJ1-2	.	once
TGTGCCAGCAATGCGGTCAAACTTAACACTGAAGCTTTCTTT	CASNAVKLNTEAFF	TRBV6-5	TRBJ1-1	.	.
TGCGCCAGCAGCTTAGGCAGGGATTACGAGCAGTACTTC	CASSLGRDYEQYF	TRBV5-1	TRBJ2-7	.	.
TGTGCCAGCAGCTTGGCCGCGCGGTGGGCAGGAAACACCATATATTTT	CASSLAARWAGNTIYF	TRBV5-4	TRBJ1-3	.	.
TGTGCCAGCAGCTTAGGTTGGACAGGGGCCGAGCAGTACTTC	CASSLGWTGAEQYF	TRBV7-6	TRBJ2-7	TRBD1	.
TGTGCCAGCTCATCCCGGGACAGGGGACCCTCGAACACCGGGGAGCTGTTTTTT	CASSSRDRGPSNTGELFF	TRBV18	TRBJ2-2	TRBD1	.
TGTGCCAGCAGTTACTCGGACAGAAGTCAGGGCTACACCTTC	CASSYSDRSQGYTF	TRBV6-5	TRBJ1-2	.	.
TGTGCCAGCTTCCCTCAACCAGGGGCTTCCTACAATGAGCAGTTCTTC	CASFPQPGASYNEQFF	TRBV18	TRBJ2-1	.	.
TGTGCCAGCTCACCTAACCACGGAGGTTACAATGAGCAGTTCTTC	CASSPNHGGYNEQFF	TRBV18	TRBJ2-1	.	.
TGTGCCAGCAGTCCACAGGGGGACTATGGCTACACCTTC	CASSPQGDYGYTF	TRBV12-3/TRBV12-4	TRBJ1-2	TRBD1	.
TGTGCCAGCAGCCCCGGGGGACGTGAAGCTTTCTTT	CASSPGGREAFF	TRBV11-3	TRBJ1-1	.	.
TGTGCCAGCAGCTTAGACGGTGGGAGGCCTAGTTACCACGAGCAGTACTTC	CASSLDGGRPSYHEQYF	TRBV7-6	TRBJ2-7	.	.
TGTGCCAGCAGCTCCGGGACAGTAACCCTTGGGAGCAATCAGCCCCAGCATTTT	CASSSGTVTLGSNQPQHF	TRBV2	TRBJ1-5	TRBD1	.
TGCGCCAGCAGCTTGGGACAACTCACCGGGGAGCTGTTTTTT	CASSLGQLTGELFF	TRBV5-1	TRBJ2-2	.	once
TGCGCCAGCAGCTTGGGCCTAGGGGGCAGTAGCACTGAAGCTTTCTTT	CASSLGLGGSSTEAFF	TRBV5-1	TRBJ1-1	TRBD1	once
TGTGCCAGCAGCTTCAGGACACTTGGAAACACCATATATTTT	CASSFRTLGNTIYF	TRBV5-6	TRBJ1-3	.	.
TGTGCCAGCAGCACTGAGCGGTCTGAAGCTTTCTTT	CASSTERSEAFF	TRBV2	TRBJ1-1	.	.
TGTGCCAGCAGTTTGGGACAGGGTGGGTACAATGAGCAGTTCTTC	CASSLGQGGYNEQFF	TRBV27	TRBJ2-1	TRBD1	.
TGTGCCTGTACCACAGTGAGGGGTACTAATGAAAAACTGTTTTTT	CACTTVRGTNEKLFF	TRBV30	TRBJ1-4	.	once
TGCGCCAGCAGCCAGTATGAGGGGGACAGGGGGAGAAGCTATGGCTACACCTTC	CASSQYEGDRGRSYGYTF	TRBV4-1	TRBJ1-2	TRBD1	.
TGTGCCTGGAGTGTACTACATCCAACCACCTACAATGAGCAGTTCTTC	CAWSVLHPTTYNEQFF	TRBV30	TRBJ2-1	.	.
TGTGCCAGCAGCTTAGTGGGACTAGCTGGTGAGCAGTTCTTC	CASSLVGLAGEQFF	TRBV11-2	TRBJ2-1	TRBD2	few
TGTGCCAGCAGTATACAGGGCACTGAAGCTTTCTTT	CASSIQGTEAFF	TRBV12-3/TRBV12-4	TRBJ1-1	.	.
TGTGCCACCCGCACTAGCGGGAGCACCAATGAGCAGTTCTTC	CATRTSGSTNEQFF	TRBV24-1	TRBJ2-1	TRBD2	.
TGCGCCAGCAGCTTGAACGGAGAGACCCAGTACTTC	CASSLNGETQYF	TRBV5-1	TRBJ2-5	.	.
TGCGCCAGCAGCTTGGTACCCGGCGGGAATCAGCCCCAGCATTTT	CASSLVPGGNQPQHF	TRBV5-1	TRBJ1-5	.	.
TGTGCCAGCAGCGCTAGCGGGAGGGCAGATACGCAGTATTTT	CASSASGRADTQYF	TRBV9	TRBJ2-3	TRBD2	few
TGTGCCAGCAGTCCTGGTACGCGCGGGGAGCTGTTTTTT	CASSPGTRGELFF	TRBV7-9	TRBJ2-2	.	.
TGTGCCAGCAGCCAAACCGGGACAGCATCCTACGAGCAGTACTTC	CASSQTGTASYEQYF	TRBV7-8	TRBJ2-7	TRBD1	.
TGTGCCAGCAGTTTAAGCGGGAGTTCTGGCGAGCAGTACTTC	CASSLSGSSGEQYF	TRBV27	TRBJ2-7	TRBD2	few
TGTGCCAGCAGCCCCCAGGGACTAGCGGGAGGGGTTGCGCAGTATTTT	CASSPQGLAGGVAQYF	TRBV3-1/TRBV3-2	TRBJ2-3	TRBD2	.